These 21 T cell receptor beta chains share one sample of origin, sequenced in a study of shared clonotypes between healthy human individuals. Profiling relied on immunoSEQ multiplex PCR, and the TCRdb table lists in-frame clones only, not all of them. The sample lists about half a million clones; 60% to 85% were seen once. Sequenced sample: PBMCs. The receptors shown here come from a woman aged 35 to 49 in good health. Some clones in this sample may be carry-over from other donors' samples.

The chain recombines TRBV5-5 with TRBJ1-2; 7 bases agree with TRBD1. The CDR3 spans 15 residues. After removal of 4 bases from V and 1 base from J, the junction contained 7 bases not matched to a gene. Germline CDR1 and CDR2: SGHKS and YYEKEE (reference sequence). The CDR3 region has the DNA TGTGCCAGCAGCGAAGGACAGGAGATTAACTATGGCTACACCTTC. It is translated as CASSEGQEINYGYTF.

The chain uses TRBV6-5 and TRBJ1-2, with 8 bases lining up with TRBD1. The germline V gene encodes CDR1 MNHEY and CDR2 SVGAGI. The CDR3 is 14 amino acids. V shed 0 bases, J shed 6 bases, and the junction held 3 bases outside the gene matches. The CDR3 is CASSYSATGDGYTF. In nucleotides, the CDR3 is TGTGCCAGCAGTTACTCAGCGACAGGGGATGGCTACACCTTC.

This clone was found many times. The chain joins TRBV5-1 to TRBJ1-1; 10 nucleotides agree with TRBD1. The CDR3 contains 14 residues. CDR1 is SGHRS, CDR2 YFSETQ, per germline. The V and J ends lost 7 bases and 4 bases, in that order; junction bases with no gene match: 7. The CDR3 DNA reads as TGCGCCAGCTCCGAGGGACAGGGGAGCACTGAAGCTTTCTTT. It is translated as CASSEGQGSTEAFF. Variable domain in full (rest from reference TRBV5-1 and TRBJ1-1): KAGVTQTPRYLIKTRGQQVTLSCSPISGHRSVSWYQQTPGQGLQFLFEYFSETQRNKGNFPGRFSGRQFSNSRSEMNVSTLELGDSALYLCASSEGQGSTEAFFGQGTRLTVV.

The V call is TRBV18, the J call TRBJ2-7, with D unresolved. CDR1 is KGHSH, CDR2 LQKENI, per germline. This CDR3 region has 14 residues. V was cut by 2 bases and J by 5 bases, with 13 bases left in between. The CDR3 DNA reads TGTGCCAGCTCACCAGCCGGGCACCCCAACGAGCAGTACTTC. It codes for CASSPAGHPNEQYF.

This clone was detected once. The V and J genes are TRBV7-9 and TRBJ2-3, with TRBD2 identical over 7 bases. Losses at the gene ends were 8 bases for V and 3 bases for J; bases not matched to a gene: 11. This CDR3 region has 15 residues. Germline values: CDR1 SEHNR, CDR2 FQNEAQ (reference sequence). CDR3 bases: TGTGCCAGCGTTGAGGGAGGGCCAGGAACAGATACGCAGTATTTT. Protein sequence: CASVEGGPGTDTQYF.

This clone was found once. This chain uses TRBV4-3 with TRBJ2-2; D gene ambiguous. This CDR3 contains 15 residues. V was cut by 5 bases and J by 0 bases, with 10 bases left in between. The germline V gene encodes CDR1 LGHNA and CDR2 YSLEER. The CDR3 loop is CASSKYLANTGELFF. The CDR3 DNA reads TGCGCCAGCAGCAAATACCTCGCGAACACCGGGGAGCTGTTTTTT.

This clone has just a few counts. The gene calls are TRBV9 and TRBJ2-7; the match to TRBD2 covers 11 bases. This CDR3 has 15 residues. Germline values: CDR1 SGDLS, CDR2 YYNGEE. Losses at the gene ends were 4 bases for V and 3 bases for J; bases not matched to a gene: 6. This chain's CDR3 is CASSTTSGSVYEQYF. The CDR3 DNA reads TGTGCCAGCAGCACCACTAGCGGGAGCGTCTACGAGCAGTACTTC.

This sequence joins TRBV30 and TRBJ2-7, with 9 bases aligning to TRBD1. The CDR3 contains 15 residues. Germline CDR1 and CDR2: GTSNPN and SVGIG (reference sequence). V dropped 0 bases and J dropped 5; count of bases not matched to a gene: 8. The CDR3 nucleotides are TGTGCCTGGAGTGTATGGTTAACAGGGGGCCACGAGCAGTACTTC. It translates to CAWSVWLTGGHEQYF. The whole variable domain, filled in from reference TRBV30 and TRBJ2-7, reads SQTIHQWPATLVQPVGSPLSLECTVEGTSNPNLYWYRQAAGRGLQLLFYSVGIGQISSEVPQNLSASRPQDRQFILSSKKLLLSDSGFYLCAWSVWLTGGHEQYFGPGTRLTVT.

The chain joins TRBV15 to TRBJ2-3; 7 bases fit TRBD1. CDR1 and CDR2 (germline): LNHNV, YYDKDF (reference sequence). CDR3 length: 15 amino acids. V shed 1 base, J shed 1 base, and the junction held 2 bases outside the gene matches. The CDR3, as DNA: TGTGCCACCAGCAGAGCGGGGACAGGCACAGATACGCAGTATTTT. Translating it yields CATSRAGTGTDTQYF.

The chain couples TRBV10-2 to TRBJ2-7, with D perhaps assigned TRBD1 or TRBD2 (7 bases each). The CDR3 has 16 amino acids. V dropped 2 bases and J dropped 3 bases, with 17 bases sitting between them. Looked up from germline, CDR1 is WSHSY and CDR2 is SAAADI. Here the CDR3 reads CASSESRGRGGYEQYF. The CDR3 nucleotides are TGCGCCAGCAGTGAGAGCCGGGGCAGGGGGGGCTACGAGCAGTACTTC.

The chain uses TRBV28 and TRBJ2-7; the D gene is possibly TRBD1 (5 bases). The V end lost 3 bases, the J end lost 1 base, and 7 bases lay between the germline ends. CDR3 length: 13 amino acids. Germline V lookup: CDR1 MDHEN, CDR2 SYDVKM. The DNA of the CDR3 is TGTGCCAGCAGTTTGCCAGGGTCCTACGAGCAGTACTTC. This translates into CASSLPGSYEQYF. Variable domain in full (rest from reference TRBV28 and TRBJ2-7): DVKVTQSSRYLVKRTGEKVFLECVQDMDHENMFWYRQDPGLGLRLIYFSYDVKMKEKGDIPEGYSVSREKKERFSLILESASTNQTSMYLCASSLPGSYEQYFGPGTRLTVT.

V usage is TRBV9 and J usage is TRBJ2-2, with TRBD2 matching over 14 bases. Looked up from germline, CDR1 is SGDLS and CDR2 is YYNGEE. V lost 3 bases, J lost 7 bases, and 2 bases stayed unmatched. CDR3 size: 15 residues. The CDR3 DNA sequence: TGTGCCAGCAGCGCCGGGACTAGCGGGGGCGGGGAGCTGTTTTTT. The encoded protein is CASSAGTSGGGELFF.

This clone was observed once. The rearrangement joins TRBV4-3 to TRBJ1-2, with 7 positions matching TRBD1. After removal of 0 bases from V and 4 bases from J, the junction contained 14 bases not matched to a gene. Per the germline V gene, CDR1 is LGHNA and CDR2 is YSLEER. This CDR3 spans 18 amino acids. This chain's CDR3 is CASSQERTGRTGVYGYTF. The CDR3 coding sequence is TGCGCCAGCAGCCAAGAAAGGACCGGCAGGACAGGTGTCTATGGCTACACCTTC.

This clone turned up a few times. This chain links TRBV29-1 with TRBJ1-1, with D perhaps matching TRBD1 (5 bases). Per the germline V gene, CDR1 is SQVTM and CDR2 is ANQGSEA. V lost 2 bases, J lost 3 bases, and 7 bases lay in between. The CDR3 extends over 12 amino acids. The DNA for the CDR3 is TGCAGCGTTGAAAGGGGCTACACTGAAGCTTTCTTT. The encoded protein is CSVERGYTEAFF.

The chain combines TRBV5-5 with TRBJ2-3; 7 nucleotides align to TRBD2. CDR1 is SGHKS, CDR2 YYEKEE, per germline (reference sequence). V shed 3 bases, J shed 3 bases, and the junction held 7 bases outside the gene matches. This CDR3 contains 15 residues. CDR3 sequence (DNA): TGTGCCAGCAGCTATAGTCCCGGGGGGACAGATACGCAGTATTTT. It specifies CASSYSPGGTDTQYF.

As regards this clone: Other DNA sequences from this sample encode an identical CDR3 as well. The chain employs TRBV6-1 and TRBJ2-1; no clear D. V gave up 6 bases and J gave up 0 bases, with 9 bases separating them. This CDR3 has 14 residues. Germline lookup yields CDR1 MNHNS and CDR2 SASEGT. The CDR3 protein is CASSEESSYNEQFF. The CDR3 region has the DNA TGTGCCAGCAGCGAGGAGAGCTCCTACAATGAGCAGTTCTTC.

V and J are TRBV4-1 and TRBJ2-1; TRBD2 is a possible D gene (6 bases). CDR3 length equals 20 residues. Germline V gene data show CDR1 as MGHRA and CDR2 as YSYEKL. The ends were cut back, 3 bases at V and 4 bases at J, with 28 bases in the middle. For the CDR3, the DNA is TGCGCCAGCAGCCATCACGGAGGGCCTCCGGGGCCCAGCTCTTACAATGAGCAGTTCTTC. This sequence encodes CASSHHGGPPGPSSYNEQFF.

This clone occurred many times. The rearrangement joins TRBV28 to TRBJ1-3; 8 bases fit TRBD1. Trimming removed 6 bases from V and 4 bases from J; junction bases left unmatched: 17. CDR1 is MDHEN and CDR2 is SYDVKM in the germline V gene. This CDR3 is built from 18 residues. CDR3: CASRQGPGQVGSGNTIYF. The CDR3 DNA sequence: TGTGCCAGCAGACAGGGCCCGGGACAGGTCGGTTCGGGAAACACCATATATTTT.

This clone was picked up one time. This sequence joins TRBV4-1 and TRBJ2-7, with 8 positions matching TRBD2. This CDR3 is 16 amino acids long. V gave up 0 bases and J gave up 2 bases; unmatched junction bases: 6. Germline assignment: CDR1 MGHRA and CDR2 YSYEKL. The CDR3 spells CASSQDTSGIPYEQYF. The CDR3 DNA follows: TGCGCCAGCAGCCAAGATACTAGCGGTATCCCCTACGAGCAGTACTTC.

The rearrangement uses TRBV7-2 and TRBJ2-2, with 7 bases fitting TRBD1. Germline CDR1 reads SGHTA; CDR2 reads FQGNSA. V was clipped by 1 base and J by 8 bases; unmatched bases: 4. CDR3 length equals 14 residues. CDR3 in amino acids: CASSLDRGSGELFF. The CDR3 DNA is TGTGCCAGCAGCTTAGACAGGGGTTCGGGGGAGCTGTTTTTT.

The chain has TRBV29-1 and TRBJ2-1; 7 nucleotides match TRBD2. Germline lookup yields CDR1 SQVTM and CDR2 ANQGSEA. Losses at the gene ends were 4 bases for V and 8 bases for J; bases not matched to a gene: 14. The CDR3 totals 15 residues. The CDR3 coding sequence is TGCAGCGTTGGCCTCCAGGGTAGCGGGCGTGATGAGCAGTTCTTC. Translated, it gives CSVGLQGSGRDEQFF.